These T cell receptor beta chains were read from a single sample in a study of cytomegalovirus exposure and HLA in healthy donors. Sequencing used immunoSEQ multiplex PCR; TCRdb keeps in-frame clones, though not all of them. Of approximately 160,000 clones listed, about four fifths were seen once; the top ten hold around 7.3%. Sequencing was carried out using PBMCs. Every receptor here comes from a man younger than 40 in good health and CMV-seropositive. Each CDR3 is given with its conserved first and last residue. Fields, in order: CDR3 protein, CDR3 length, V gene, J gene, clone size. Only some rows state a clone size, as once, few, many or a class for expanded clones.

CASSLGAYEQYF	12	TRBV5-5	TRBJ2-7	NA
CASSPRGAGGETQYF	15	TRBV9	TRBJ2-5	NA
CASSLSARGSGHSYEQYF	18	TRBV27	TRBJ2-7	NA
CASSISGRSYEQYF	14	TRBV7-9	TRBJ2-7	NA
CASSREDGYGYTF	13	TRBV5-5	TRBJ1-2	NA
CASRDRYSGANVLTF	15	TRBV2	TRBJ2-6	NA
CASSVDSGVYSYEQYF	16	TRBV9	TRBJ2-7	NA
CASSQATSGTNTGELFF	17	TRBV4-2	TRBJ2-2	NA
CSFKGVSPEAFF	12	TRBV29-1	TRBJ1-1	few
CASSSVGGRVFSNQPQHF	18	TRBV28	TRBJ1-5	NA
CASSSTGVPNSPLHF	15	TRBV11-2	TRBJ1-6	NA
CASSLARGTMDGYTF	15	TRBV7-2	TRBJ1-2	NA
CASSPSVPWDEQFF	14	TRBV4-1	TRBJ2-1	few
CASSDSQGLGAGYTF	15	TRBV25-1	TRBJ1-2	NA
CASSLGESSYNEQFF	15	TRBV7-2	TRBJ2-1	NA
CASSLRGSGEAFF	13	TRBV27	TRBJ1-1	NA
CATSGGVTYNEQFF	14	TRBV27	TRBJ2-1	NA
CASGQGANSYEQYF	14	TRBV4-1	TRBJ2-7	once
CASTVGRGPTSTDTQYF	17	TRBV19	TRBJ2-3	NA
CASSYGLNEKLFF	13	TRBV6-5	TRBJ1-4	NA
CASSLPAGDSYNEQFF	16	TRBV5-6	TRBJ2-1	NA
CASSEIVVRGTGELFF	16	TRBV5-1	TRBJ2-2	NA
CASSLDPSGTSGDNEQFF	18	TRBV5-1	TRBJ2-1	NA
CASSKVQAREETQYF	15	TRBV21-1	TRBJ2-5	NA
CASSLGQGARTEAFF	15	TRBV7-9	TRBJ1-1	NA
CASIGGVAKNIQYF	14	TRBV2	TRBJ2-4	NA
CASSRTGNGYTF	12	TRBV6-5	TRBJ1-2	NA
CASSLSVRWASYEQYF	16	TRBV27	TRBJ2-7	once
CASSLVGRGEETQYF	15	TRBV5-1	TRBJ2-5	NA
CASGTGPGGYEQYF	14	TRBV5-1	TRBJ2-7	NA
CASSQAQGPPRDTQYF	16	TRBV4-1	TRBJ2-3	NA
CASSPTGRVGTEAFF	15	TRBV5-6	TRBJ1-1	few
CASSLSGGVGEKLFF	15	TRBV7-9	TRBJ1-4	NA
CATSRDLAGGPHEQFF	16	TRBV15	TRBJ2-1	once
CASSIAGGPETQYF	14	TRBV19	TRBJ2-5	once
CAISETRSDSFMNGYTF	17	TRBV10-3	TRBJ1-2	NA
CASSQDRGGQETQYF	15	TRBV4-2	TRBJ2-5	NA
CASSTRLADTYEQYF	15	TRBV6-6	TRBJ2-7	NA
CASSAWDRISDTQYF	15	TRBV19	TRBJ2-3	NA
CASSEGRGGAIPLF	14	TRBV6-1	TRBJ1-1	NA
CASTSGWGTDTQYF	14	TRBV2	TRBJ2-3	NA
CASSWIQGAMSYGYTF	16	TRBV11-2	TRBJ1-2	once
CASSLGSRANTGELFF	16	TRBV7-6	TRBJ2-2	NA
CASSYGAAYEQYF	13	TRBV27	TRBJ2-7	NA
CASSSHRRVASTGELFF	17	TRBV9	TRBJ2-2	NA
CASSISGGRAKSYEQYF	17	TRBV27	TRBJ2-7	few
CASSGRTSYEQYF	13	TRBV6-1	TRBJ2-7	NA
CASSAGGSYNEQFF	14	TRBV6-5	TRBJ2-1	NA
CASSLWLGSPLHF	13	TRBV13	TRBJ1-6	NA
CASSDVDRRGYF	12	TRBV6-1	TRBJ1-5	NA
CASSLGVTGTGELFF	15	TRBV7-2	TRBJ2-2	few
CASSIFWREGTDTQYF	16	TRBV19	TRBJ2-3	few
CASSLGRQNYGYTF	14	TRBV7-9	TRBJ1-2	NA
CASSFPGTRADTQYF	15	TRBV5-4	TRBJ2-3	NA